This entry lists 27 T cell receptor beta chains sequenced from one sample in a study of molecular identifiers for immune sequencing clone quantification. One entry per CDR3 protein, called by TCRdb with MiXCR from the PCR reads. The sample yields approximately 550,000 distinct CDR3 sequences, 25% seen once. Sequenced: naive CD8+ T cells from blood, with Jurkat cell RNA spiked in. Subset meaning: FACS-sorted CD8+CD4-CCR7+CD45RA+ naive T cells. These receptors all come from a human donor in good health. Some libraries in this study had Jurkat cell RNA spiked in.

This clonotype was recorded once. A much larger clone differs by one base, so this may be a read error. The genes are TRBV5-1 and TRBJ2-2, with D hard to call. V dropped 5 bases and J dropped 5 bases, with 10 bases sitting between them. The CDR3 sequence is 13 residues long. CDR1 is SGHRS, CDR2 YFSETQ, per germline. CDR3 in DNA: TGCGCCAGCAGAAGTGGCTCGACCGGGGAGCTGTTTTTT. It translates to CASRSGSTGELFF.

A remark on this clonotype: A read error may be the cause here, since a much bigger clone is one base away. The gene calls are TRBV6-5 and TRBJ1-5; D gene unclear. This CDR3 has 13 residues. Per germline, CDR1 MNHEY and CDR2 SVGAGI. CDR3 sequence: CACSYSQDPPQHF. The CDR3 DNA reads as TGTGCCTGCAGTTACTCGCAGGATCCGCCCCAGCATTTT.

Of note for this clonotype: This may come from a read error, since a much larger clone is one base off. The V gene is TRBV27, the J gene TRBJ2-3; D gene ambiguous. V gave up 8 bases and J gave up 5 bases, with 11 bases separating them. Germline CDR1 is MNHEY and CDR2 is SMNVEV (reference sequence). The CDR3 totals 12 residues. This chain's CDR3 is CASGRALDTQYF. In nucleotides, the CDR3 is TGTGCCAGCGGTAGGGCCCTAGATACGCAGTATTTT.

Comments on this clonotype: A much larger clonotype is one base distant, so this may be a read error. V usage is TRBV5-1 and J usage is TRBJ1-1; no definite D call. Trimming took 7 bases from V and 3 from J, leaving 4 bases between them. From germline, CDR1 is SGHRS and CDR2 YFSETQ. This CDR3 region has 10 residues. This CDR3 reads CASADTEAFF. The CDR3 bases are TGCGCCAGCGCTGACACTGAAGCTTTCTTT.

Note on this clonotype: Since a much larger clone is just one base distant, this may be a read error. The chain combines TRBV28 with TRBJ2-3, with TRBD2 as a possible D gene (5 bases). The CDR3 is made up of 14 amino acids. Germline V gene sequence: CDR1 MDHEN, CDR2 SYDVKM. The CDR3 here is CASSFSVSTDTQNF. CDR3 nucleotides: TGTGCCAGCAGTTTTAGCGTGAGCACAGATACGCAGAATTTT. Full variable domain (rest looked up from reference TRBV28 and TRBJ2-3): DVKVTQSSRYLVKRTGEKVFLECVQDMDHENMFWYRQDPGLGLRLIYFSYDVKMKEKGDIPEGYSVSREKKERFSLILESASTNQTSMYLCASSFSVSTDTQNFGPGTRLTVL.

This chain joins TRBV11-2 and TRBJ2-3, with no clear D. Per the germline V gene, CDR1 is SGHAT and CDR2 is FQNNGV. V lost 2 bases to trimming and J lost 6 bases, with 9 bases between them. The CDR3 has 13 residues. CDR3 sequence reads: CASSLITADTQYF. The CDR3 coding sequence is TGTGCCAGCAGCTTAATAACGGCGGATACGCAGTATTTT.

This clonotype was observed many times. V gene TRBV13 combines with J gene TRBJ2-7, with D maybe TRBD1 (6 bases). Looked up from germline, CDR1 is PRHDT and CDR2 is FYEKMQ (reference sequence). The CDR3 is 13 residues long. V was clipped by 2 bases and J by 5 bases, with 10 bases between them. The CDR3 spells CASSLTGTHEQYF. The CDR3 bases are TGTGCCAGCAGCTTAACAGGGACGCACGAGCAGTACTTC.

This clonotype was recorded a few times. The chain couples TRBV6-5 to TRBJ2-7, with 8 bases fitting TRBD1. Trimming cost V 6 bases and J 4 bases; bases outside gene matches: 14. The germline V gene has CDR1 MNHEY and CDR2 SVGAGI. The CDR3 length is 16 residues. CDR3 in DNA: TGTGCCAGCAGCCCGGACAGGGACGTTCCTCATTACGAGCAGTACTTC. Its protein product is CASSPDRDVPHYEQYF.

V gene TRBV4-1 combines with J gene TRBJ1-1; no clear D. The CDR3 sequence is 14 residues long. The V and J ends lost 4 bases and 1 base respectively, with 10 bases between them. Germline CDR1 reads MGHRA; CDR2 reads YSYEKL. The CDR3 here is CASSRTPANTEAFF. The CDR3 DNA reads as TGCGCCAGCAGCCGGACCCCAGCGAACACTGAAGCTTTCTTT.

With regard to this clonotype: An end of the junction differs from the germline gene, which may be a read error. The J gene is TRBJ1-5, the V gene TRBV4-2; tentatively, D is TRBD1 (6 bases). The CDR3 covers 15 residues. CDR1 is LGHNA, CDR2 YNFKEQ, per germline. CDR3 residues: CASGQDRYSNQPQHF. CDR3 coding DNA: TGTGCCAGCGGCCAGGACAGATATAGCAATCAGCCCCAGCATTTT.

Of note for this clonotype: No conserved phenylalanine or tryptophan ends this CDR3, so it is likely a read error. CDR3 protein: CASSPGAGYEQYL. The CDR3 coding sequence is TGTGCCAGCAGTCCCGGTGCGGGCTACGAGCAGTACCTC. The chain employs TRBV27 and TRBJ2-7; weak D call: TRBD2 (5 bases). The germline gives CDR1 MNHEY, CDR2 SMNVEV (reference sequence). Trimming shortened V by 5 bases and J by 3 bases, and 11 bases separated the two germline ends. This CDR3 is built from 13 residues.

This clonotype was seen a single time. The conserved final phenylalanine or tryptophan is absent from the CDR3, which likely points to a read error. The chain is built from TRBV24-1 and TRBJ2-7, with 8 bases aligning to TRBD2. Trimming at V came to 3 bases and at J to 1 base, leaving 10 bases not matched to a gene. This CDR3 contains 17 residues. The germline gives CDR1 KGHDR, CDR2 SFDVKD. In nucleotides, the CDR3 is TGTGCCACCAGTGATAACCGCGGGGGGAGCCCTTCCTACGAGCAGTACTGC. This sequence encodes CATSDNRGGSPSYEQYC.

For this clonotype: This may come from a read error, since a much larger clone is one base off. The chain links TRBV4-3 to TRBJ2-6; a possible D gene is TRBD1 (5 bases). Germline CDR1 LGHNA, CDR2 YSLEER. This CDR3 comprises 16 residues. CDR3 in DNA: TGCGCCAGCAGCCAAGAAGCCAGCTCTGGGGCCAACGTCCTGCCTTTC. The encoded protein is CASSQEASSGANVLPF.

The CDR3 DNA reads as TGTGCCAGCAGTCCAGACCCAGCTGGGGTCAATGAGCAGTTCTTC. Residues: CASSPDPAGVNEQFF. J is TRBJ2-1 and V is TRBV27; no firm D call. V was trimmed by 5 bases and J by 6 bases, leaving 17 bases between them. Germline V gene sequence: CDR1 MNHEY, CDR2 SMNVEV (reference sequence). This CDR3 has 15 amino acids.

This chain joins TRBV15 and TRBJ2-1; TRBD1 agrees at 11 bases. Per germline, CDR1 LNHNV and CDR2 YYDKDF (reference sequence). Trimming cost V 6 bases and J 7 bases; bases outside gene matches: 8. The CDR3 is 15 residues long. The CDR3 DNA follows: TGTGCCACCAGGGTGGACAGGGGGCTCACGAATGAGCAGTTCTTC. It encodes CATRVDRGLTNEQFF.

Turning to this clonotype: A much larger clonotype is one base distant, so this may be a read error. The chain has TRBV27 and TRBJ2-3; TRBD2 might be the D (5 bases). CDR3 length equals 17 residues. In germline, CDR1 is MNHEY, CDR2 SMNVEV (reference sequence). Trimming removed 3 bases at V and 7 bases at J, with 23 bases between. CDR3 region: CASSFLGPSLQTNTQYF. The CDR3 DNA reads TGTGCCAGCAGTTTTCTTGGGCCTAGCCTTCAGACAAATACGCAGTATTTT.

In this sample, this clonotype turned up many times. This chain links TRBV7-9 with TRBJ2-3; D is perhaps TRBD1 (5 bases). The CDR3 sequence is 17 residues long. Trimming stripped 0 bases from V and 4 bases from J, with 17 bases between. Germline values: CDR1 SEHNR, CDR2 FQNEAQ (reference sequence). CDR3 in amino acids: CASSLALGQGLSDTQYF. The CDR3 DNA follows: TGTGCCAGCAGCTTAGCTCTTGGGCAGGGATTGTCAGATACGCAGTATTTT.

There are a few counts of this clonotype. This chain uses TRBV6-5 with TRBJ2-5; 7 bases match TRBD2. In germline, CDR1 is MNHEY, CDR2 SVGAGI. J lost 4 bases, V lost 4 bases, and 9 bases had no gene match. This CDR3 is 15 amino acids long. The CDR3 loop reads CASSLLAGPRETQYF. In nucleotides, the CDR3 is TGTGCCAGCAGTTTGTTAGCGGGTCCCCGAGAGACCCAGTACTTC.

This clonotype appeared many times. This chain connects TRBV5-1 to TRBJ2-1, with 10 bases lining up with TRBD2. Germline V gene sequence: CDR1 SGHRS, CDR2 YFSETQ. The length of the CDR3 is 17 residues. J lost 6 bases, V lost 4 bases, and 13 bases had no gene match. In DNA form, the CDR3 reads TGCGCCAGCAGCGTTGGTAAGGTAGCGGGGGGCCCCAATGAGCAGTTCTTC. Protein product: CASSVGKVAGGPNEQFF.

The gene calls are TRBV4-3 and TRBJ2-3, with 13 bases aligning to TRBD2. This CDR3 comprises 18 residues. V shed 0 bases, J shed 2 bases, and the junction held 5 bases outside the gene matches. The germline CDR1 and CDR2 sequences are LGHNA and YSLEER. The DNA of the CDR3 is TGCGCCAGCAGCCAAGATTGGGGGACTAGCGGGGCCACAGATACGCAGTATTTT. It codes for CASSQDWGTSGATDTQYF.

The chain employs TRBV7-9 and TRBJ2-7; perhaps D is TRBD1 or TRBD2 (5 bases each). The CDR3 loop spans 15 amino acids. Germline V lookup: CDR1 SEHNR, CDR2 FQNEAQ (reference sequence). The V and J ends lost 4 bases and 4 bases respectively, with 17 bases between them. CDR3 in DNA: TGTGCCAGCAGCTCGGACGGGACCCCAACTTACGAGCAGTACTTC. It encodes CASSSDGTPTYEQYF. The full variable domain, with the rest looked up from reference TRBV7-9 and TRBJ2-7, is DTGVSQNPRHKITKRGQNVTFRCDPISEHNRLYWYRQTLGQGPEFLTYFQNEAQLEKSRLLSDRFSAERPKGSFSTLEIQRTEQGDSAMYLCASSSDGTPTYEQYFGPGTRLTVT.

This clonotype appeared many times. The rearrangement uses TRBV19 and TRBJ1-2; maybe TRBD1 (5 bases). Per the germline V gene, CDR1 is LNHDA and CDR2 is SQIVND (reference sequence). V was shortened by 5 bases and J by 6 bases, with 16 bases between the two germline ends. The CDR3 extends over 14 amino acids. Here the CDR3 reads CASSPQGGINGYTF. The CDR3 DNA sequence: TGTGCCAGTAGTCCGCAGGGCGGAATCAATGGCTACACCTTC.

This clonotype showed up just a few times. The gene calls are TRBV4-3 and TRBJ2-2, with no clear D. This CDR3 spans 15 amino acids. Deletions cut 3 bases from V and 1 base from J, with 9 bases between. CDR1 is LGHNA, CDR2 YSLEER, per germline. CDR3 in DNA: TGCGCCAGCAGCCATCAACAAGAGAACACCGGGGAGCTGTTTTTT. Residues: CASSHQQENTGELFF.

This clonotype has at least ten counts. DNA of the CDR3: TGTGCCAGCAGTTCGGGGTACAATGAGCAGTTCTTC. This sequence encodes CASSSGYNEQFF. This rearrangement joins TRBV6-5 to TRBJ2-1, with a possible D match to TRBD2 (5 bases). There are 12 residues in the CDR3. Trimming took 4 bases from V and 4 from J, leaving 5 bases between them. From germline, CDR1 is MNHEY and CDR2 SVGAGI.

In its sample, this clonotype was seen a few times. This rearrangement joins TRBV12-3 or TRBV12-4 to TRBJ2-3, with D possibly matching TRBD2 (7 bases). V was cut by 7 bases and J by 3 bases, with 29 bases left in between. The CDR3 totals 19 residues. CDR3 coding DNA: TGTGCCAGCACCCTCATGTCCGGGGGGCCGGACGTTCCGACAGATACGCAGTATTTT. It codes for CASTLMSGGPDVPTDTQYF.

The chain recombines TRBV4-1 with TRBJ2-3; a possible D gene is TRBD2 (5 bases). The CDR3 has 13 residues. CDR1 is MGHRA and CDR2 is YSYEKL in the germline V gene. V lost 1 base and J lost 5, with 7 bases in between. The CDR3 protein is CASSQGRGDTQYF. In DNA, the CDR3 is TGCGCCAGCAGCCAAGGACGGGGAGATACGCAGTATTTT.

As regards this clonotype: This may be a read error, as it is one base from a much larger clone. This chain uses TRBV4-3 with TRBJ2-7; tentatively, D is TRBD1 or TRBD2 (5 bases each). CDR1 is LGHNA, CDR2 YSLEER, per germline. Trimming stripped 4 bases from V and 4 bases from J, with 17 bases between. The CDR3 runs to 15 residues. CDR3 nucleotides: TGCGCCAGCAGCCCTTCCGGGACGGGCGAATACGAGCAGTACTTC. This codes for CASSPSGTGEYEQYF.